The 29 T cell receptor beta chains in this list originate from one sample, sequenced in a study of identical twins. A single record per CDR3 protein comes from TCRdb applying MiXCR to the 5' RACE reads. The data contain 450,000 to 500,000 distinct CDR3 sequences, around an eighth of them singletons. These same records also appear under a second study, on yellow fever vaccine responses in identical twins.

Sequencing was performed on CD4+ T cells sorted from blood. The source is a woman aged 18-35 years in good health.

The CDR3 DNA reads as TGTGCCAGCAGTTTGGTGGGGACGGACACCGGGGAGCTGTTTTTT. Protein sequence: CASSLVGTDTGELFF. The chain recombines TRBV27 with TRBJ2-2; perhaps D is TRBD1 or TRBD2 (5 bases each). CDR1 is MNHEY and CDR2 is SMNVEV in the germline V gene (reference sequence). CDR3 length: 15 amino acids. Trimming took 3 bases from V and 3 from J, leaving 11 bases between them.

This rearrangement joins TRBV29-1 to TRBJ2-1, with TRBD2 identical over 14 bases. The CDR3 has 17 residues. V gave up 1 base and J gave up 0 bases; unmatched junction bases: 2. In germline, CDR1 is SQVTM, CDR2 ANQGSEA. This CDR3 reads CSVEGLAGGSSYNEQFF. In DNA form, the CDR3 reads TGCAGCGTTGAAGGACTAGCGGGAGGGAGCTCCTACAATGAGCAGTTCTTC.

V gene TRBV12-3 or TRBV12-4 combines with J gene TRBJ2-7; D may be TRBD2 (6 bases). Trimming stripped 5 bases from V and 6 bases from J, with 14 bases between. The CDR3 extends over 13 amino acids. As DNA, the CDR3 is TGTGCCAGCAGTCCCCCGGGGGTCCCCGAGCAGTACTTC. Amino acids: CASSPPGVPEQYF.

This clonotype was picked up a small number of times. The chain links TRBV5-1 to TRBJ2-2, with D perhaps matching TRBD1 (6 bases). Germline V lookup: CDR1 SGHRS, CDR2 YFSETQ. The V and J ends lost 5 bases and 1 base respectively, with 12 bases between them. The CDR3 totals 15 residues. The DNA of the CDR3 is TGCGCCAGCAGGGCCGGGACACGGAACACCGGGGAGCTGTTTTTT. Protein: CASRAGTRNTGELFF. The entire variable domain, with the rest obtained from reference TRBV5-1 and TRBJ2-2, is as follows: KAGVTQTPRYLIKTRGQQVTLSCSPISGHRSVSWYQQTPGQGLQFLFEYFSETQRNKGNFPGRFSGRQFSNSRSEMNVSTLELGDSALYLCASRAGTRNTGELFFGEGSRLTVL.

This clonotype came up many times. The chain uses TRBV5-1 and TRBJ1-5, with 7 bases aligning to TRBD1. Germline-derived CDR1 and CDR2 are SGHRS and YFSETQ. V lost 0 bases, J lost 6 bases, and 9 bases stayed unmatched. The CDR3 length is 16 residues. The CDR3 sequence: CASSLGVQGPGQPQHF. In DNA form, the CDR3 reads TGCGCCAGCAGCTTGGGGGTACAGGGGCCCGGTCAGCCCCAGCATTTT.

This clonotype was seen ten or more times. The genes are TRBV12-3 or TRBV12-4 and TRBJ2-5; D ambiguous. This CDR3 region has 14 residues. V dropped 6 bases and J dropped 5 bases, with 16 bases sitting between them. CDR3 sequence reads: CASSRDPGWETQYF. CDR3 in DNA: TGTGCCAGCAGCCGAGACCCCGGTTGGGAGACCCAGTACTTC.

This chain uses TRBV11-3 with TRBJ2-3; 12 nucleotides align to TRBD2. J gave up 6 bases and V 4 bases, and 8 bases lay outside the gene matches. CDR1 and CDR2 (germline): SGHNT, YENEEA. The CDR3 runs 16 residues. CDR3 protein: CASSSLLAGGHDTQYF. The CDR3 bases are TGTGCCAGCAGCTCATTACTAGCGGGGGGCCACGATACGCAGTATTTT. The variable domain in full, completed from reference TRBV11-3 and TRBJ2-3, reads EAGVVQSPRYKIIEKKQPVAFWCNPISGHNTLYWYLQNLGQGPELLIRYENEEAVDDSQLPKDRFSAERLKGVDSTLKIQPAELGDSAVYLCASSSLLAGGHDTQYFGPGTRLTVL.

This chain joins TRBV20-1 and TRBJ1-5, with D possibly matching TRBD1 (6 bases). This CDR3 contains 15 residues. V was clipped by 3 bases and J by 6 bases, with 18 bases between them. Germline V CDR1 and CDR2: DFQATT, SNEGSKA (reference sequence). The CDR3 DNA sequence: TGCAGTGCTAGCTATTTGACAGGAGGGGTTCAGCCCCAGCATTTT. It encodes CSASYLTGGVQPQHF.

The CDR3 DNA reads as TGCGCCAGCAGTTCCACCGGGACAGACTTCGAGCAGTACTTC. It yields the protein CASSSTGTDFEQYF. J is TRBJ2-7 and V is TRBV5-1; 7 bases are a match to TRBD1. CDR1 and CDR2 (germline): SGHRS, YFSETQ. There are 14 residues in the CDR3. Losses at the gene ends were 5 bases for V and 6 bases for J; bases not matched to a gene: 11.

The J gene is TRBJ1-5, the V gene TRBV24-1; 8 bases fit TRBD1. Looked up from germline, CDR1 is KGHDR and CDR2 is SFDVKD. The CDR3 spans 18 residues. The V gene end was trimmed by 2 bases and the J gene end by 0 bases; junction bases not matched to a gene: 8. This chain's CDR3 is CATSDSGTGSYSNQPQHF. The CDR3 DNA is TGTGCCACCAGTGATTCCGGGACAGGATCCTATAGCAATCAGCCCCAGCATTTT.

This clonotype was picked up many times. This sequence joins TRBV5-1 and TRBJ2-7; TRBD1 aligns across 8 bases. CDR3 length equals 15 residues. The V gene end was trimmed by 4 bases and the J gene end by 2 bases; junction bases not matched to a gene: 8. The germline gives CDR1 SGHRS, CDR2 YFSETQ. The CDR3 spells CASSTSPGQAYEQYF. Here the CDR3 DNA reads TGCGCCAGCAGCACCTCTCCGGGACAGGCCTACGAGCAGTACTTC.

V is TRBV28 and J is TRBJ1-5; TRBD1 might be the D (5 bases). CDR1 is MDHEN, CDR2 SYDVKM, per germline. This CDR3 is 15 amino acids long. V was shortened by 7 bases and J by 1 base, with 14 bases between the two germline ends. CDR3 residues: CASKLAAGSNQPQHF. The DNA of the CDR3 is TGTGCCAGCAAACTCGCCGCAGGGAGCAATCAGCCCCAGCATTTT.

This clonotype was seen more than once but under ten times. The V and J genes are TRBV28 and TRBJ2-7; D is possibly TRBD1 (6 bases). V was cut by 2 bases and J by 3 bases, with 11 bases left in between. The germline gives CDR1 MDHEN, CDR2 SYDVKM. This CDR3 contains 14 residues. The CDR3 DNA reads TGTGCCAGCAGTTTAGTGGGGGCTAGCTACGAGCAGTACTTC. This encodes CASSLVGASYEQYF.

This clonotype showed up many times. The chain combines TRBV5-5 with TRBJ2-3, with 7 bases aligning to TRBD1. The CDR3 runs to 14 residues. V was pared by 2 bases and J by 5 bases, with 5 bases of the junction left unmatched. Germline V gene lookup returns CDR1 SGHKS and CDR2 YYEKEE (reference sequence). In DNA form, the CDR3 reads TGTGCCAGCAGCTTACAGGGGCTCGTAGATACGCAGTATTTT. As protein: CASSLQGLVDTQYF. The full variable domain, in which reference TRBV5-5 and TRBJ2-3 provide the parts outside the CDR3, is DAGVTQSPTHLIKTRGQQVTLRCSPISGHKSVSWYQQVLGQGPQFIFQYYEKEERGRGNFPDRFSARQFPNYSSELNVNALLLGDSALYLCASSLQGLVDTQYFGPGTRLTVL.

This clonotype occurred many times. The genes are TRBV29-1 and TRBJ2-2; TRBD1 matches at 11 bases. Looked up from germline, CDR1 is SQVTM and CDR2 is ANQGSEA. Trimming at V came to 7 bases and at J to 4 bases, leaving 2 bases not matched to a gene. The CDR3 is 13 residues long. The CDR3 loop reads CSGGQGATGELFF. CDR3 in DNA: TGCAGCGGTGGACAGGGGGCCACCGGGGAGCTGTTTTTT.

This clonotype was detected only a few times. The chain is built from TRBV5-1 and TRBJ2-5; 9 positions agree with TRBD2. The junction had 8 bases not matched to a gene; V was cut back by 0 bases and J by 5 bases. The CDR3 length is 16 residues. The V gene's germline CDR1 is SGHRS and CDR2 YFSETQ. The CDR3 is CASSLGIAGAPETQYF. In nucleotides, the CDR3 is TGCGCCAGCAGCTTGGGAATAGCGGGGGCGCCGGAGACCCAGTACTTC.

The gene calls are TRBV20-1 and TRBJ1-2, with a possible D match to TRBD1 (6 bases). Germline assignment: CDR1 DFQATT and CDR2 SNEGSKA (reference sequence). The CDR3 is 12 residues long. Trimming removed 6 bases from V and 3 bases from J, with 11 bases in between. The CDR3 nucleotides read TGCAGTGCGCCCACAGGGTACTATGGCTACACCTTC. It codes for CSAPTGYYGYTF.

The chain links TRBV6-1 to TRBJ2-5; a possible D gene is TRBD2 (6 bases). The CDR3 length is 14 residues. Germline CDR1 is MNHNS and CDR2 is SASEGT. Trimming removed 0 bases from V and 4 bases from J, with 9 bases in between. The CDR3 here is CASSEAPGRETQYF. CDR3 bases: TGTGCCAGCAGTGAAGCGCCCGGGAGAGAGACCCAGTACTTC.

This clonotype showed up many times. In nucleotides, the CDR3 is TGTGCCAGCAGTCCCGGGCTCTCTTCATTTGGCTACACCTTC. It specifies CASSPGLSSFGYTF. The genes are TRBV27 and TRBJ1-2; D unclear. Germline CDR1 is MNHEY and CDR2 is SMNVEV (reference sequence). This CDR3 spans 14 amino acids. The V and J ends lost 5 bases and 7 bases respectively, with 17 bases between them.

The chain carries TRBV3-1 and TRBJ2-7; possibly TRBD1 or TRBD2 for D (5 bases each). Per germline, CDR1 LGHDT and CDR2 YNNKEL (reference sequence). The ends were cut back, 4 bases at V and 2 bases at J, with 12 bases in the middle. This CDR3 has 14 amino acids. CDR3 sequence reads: CASSLGTPAYEQYF. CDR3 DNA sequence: TGTGCCAGCAGCCTTGGGACGCCCGCCTACGAGCAGTACTTC.

DNA for the CDR3: TGTGCCAGCAGCCCAGGGTGGACTCCTGAAGCTTTCTTT. As protein: CASSPGWTPEAFF. The chain links TRBV7-2 to TRBJ1-1; maybe TRBD1 (5 bases). The CDR3 covers 13 residues. Germline V gives CDR1 SGHTA, CDR2 FQGNSA. V lost 5 bases and J lost 6, with 13 bases in between.

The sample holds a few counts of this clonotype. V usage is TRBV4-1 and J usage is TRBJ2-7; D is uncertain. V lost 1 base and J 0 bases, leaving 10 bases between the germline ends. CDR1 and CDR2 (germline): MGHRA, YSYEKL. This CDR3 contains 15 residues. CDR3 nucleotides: TGCGCCAGCAGCCAAGTTTACCCAAGCTCCTACGAGCAGTACTTC. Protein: CASSQVYPSSYEQYF.

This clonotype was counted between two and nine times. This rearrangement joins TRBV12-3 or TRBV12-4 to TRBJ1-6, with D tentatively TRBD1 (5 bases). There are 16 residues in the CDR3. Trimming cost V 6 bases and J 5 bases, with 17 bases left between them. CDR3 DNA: TGTGCCAGCAGGTTACAACTCGGGACCGATAATTCACCCCTCCACTTT. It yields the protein CASRLQLGTDNSPLHF.

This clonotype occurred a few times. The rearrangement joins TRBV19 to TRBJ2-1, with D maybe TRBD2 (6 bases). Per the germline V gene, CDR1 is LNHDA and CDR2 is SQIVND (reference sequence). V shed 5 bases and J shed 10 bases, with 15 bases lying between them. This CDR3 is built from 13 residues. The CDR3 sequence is CASSPGTGGEQFF. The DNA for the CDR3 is TGTGCCAGTAGTCCCGGGACTGGTGGAGAGCAGTTCTTC.

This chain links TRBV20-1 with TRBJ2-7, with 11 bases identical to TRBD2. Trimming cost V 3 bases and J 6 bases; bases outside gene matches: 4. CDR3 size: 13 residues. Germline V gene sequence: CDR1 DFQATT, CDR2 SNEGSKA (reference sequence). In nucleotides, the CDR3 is TGCAGTGCTAGTAGCGGGAGGGCCGCCGAGCAGTACTTC. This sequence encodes CSASSGRAAEQYF.

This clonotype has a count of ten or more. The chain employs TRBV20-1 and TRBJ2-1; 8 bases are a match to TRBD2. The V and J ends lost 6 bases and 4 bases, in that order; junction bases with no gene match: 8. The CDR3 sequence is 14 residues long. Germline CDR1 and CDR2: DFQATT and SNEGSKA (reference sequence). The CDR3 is CSAGGASSYNEQFF. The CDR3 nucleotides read TGCAGTGCCGGGGGGGCTAGCAGTTACAATGAGCAGTTCTTC.

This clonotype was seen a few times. This chain's CDR3 is CSARARTNRADTQYF. In DNA form, the CDR3 reads TGCAGTGCTAGGGCCCGGACTAACCGTGCAGATACGCAGTATTTT. This rearrangement joins TRBV20-1 to TRBJ2-3; D perhaps matches TRBD2 (6 bases). The CDR3 loop spans 15 amino acids. V lost 3 bases and J 4 bases, leaving 17 bases between the germline ends. The germline gives CDR1 DFQATT, CDR2 SNEGSKA (reference sequence).

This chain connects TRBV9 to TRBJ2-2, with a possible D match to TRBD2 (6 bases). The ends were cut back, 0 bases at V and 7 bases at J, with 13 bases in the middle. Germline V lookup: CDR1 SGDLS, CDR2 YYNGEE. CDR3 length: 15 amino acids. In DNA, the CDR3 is TGTGCCAGCAGCGTAGGGCAGGGAGGTAGCGGGGAGCTGTTTTTT. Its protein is CASSVGQGGSGELFF.

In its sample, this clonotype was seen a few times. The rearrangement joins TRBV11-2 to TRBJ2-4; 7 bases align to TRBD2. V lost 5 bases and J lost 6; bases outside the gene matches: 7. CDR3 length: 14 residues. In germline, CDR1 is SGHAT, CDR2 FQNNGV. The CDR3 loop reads CASSNGGSGNIQYF. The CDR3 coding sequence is TGTGCCAGCAGCAACGGGGGGTCCGGAAACATTCAGTACTTC.